Each of the 19 T cell receptor beta chains below was sequenced from the same sample in a study of beta chain features in type 1 diabetes. As every portion of the isolated RNA was reverse transcribed, the sequencing read expressed TCRB transcripts. Sequencing was performed with immunoSEQ multiplex PCR; in TCRdb, only in-frame clones are kept and a portion is missing. There are 450,000 or so clones in the sample; over 10% occur only once, and approximately 0.05% lies in the top ten. Material for sequencing was naive CD4+ T cells from blood. Receptors originate from a woman younger than 35 in good health.

This chain connects TRBV4-1 to TRBJ1-5; D possibly corresponds to TRBD1 (6 bases). V was clipped by 1 base and J by 4 bases, with 14 bases between them. Germline V lookup: CDR1 MGHRA, CDR2 YSYEKL. CDR3 size: 16 residues. CDR3: CASSQGRGGRNQPQHF. The CDR3 coding sequence is TGCGCCAGCAGCCAAGGTAGAGGGGGAAGAAATCAGCCCCAGCATTTT.

The chain is built from TRBV5-6 and TRBJ2-3; 13 bases fit TRBD2. Germline V gene lookup returns CDR1 SGHDT and CDR2 YYEEEE. The V segment lost 3 bases and the J segment 14 bases; nucleotides outside the gene matches: 3. The CDR3 loop spans 12 amino acids. DNA of the CDR3: TGTGCCAGCAGCTCCGGACTAGCGGGAGTGTATTTT. It translates to CASSSGLAGVYF.

This clone occurred a few times. This sequence joins TRBV27 and TRBJ2-3, with 7 bases matching TRBD2. The CDR3 has 12 amino acids. Germline V CDR1 and CDR2: MNHEY, SMNVEV (reference sequence). J gave up 5 bases and V 7 bases, and 3 bases lay outside the gene matches. The chain's CDR3 is CASKIAGDTQYF. CDR3 bases: TGTGCCAGCAAAATAGCGGGAGATACGCAGTATTTT.

This chain uses TRBV7-8 with TRBJ2-7, with 13 bases identical to TRBD2. CDR3 size: 16 residues. The V segment lost 5 bases and the J segment 3 bases; nucleotides outside the gene matches: 7. The germline V gene has CDR1 SGHVS and CDR2 FQNEAQ. Here the CDR3 reads CASSPKGTSGNYEQYF. The CDR3 nucleotides are TGTGCCAGCAGCCCAAAGGGGACTAGCGGGAACTACGAGCAGTACTTC.

The chain couples TRBV7-9 to TRBJ1-2; D is undetermined. CDR3 length equals 12 residues. Trimming stripped 5 bases from V and 8 bases from J, with 12 bases between. Germline CDR1 reads SEHNR; CDR2 reads FQNEAQ (reference sequence). This chain's CDR3 is CASSQRGFGYTF. CDR3 nucleotide sequence: TGTGCCAGCAGCCAACGGGGTTTCGGCTACACCTTC.

The chain carries TRBV7-2 and TRBJ2-3; 11 positions match TRBD2. This CDR3 is 16 amino acids long. J lost 2 bases, V lost 5 bases, and 6 bases had no gene match. CDR1 is SGHTA and CDR2 is FQGNSA in the germline V gene. The chain's CDR3 is CASSAPGLAVTDTQYF. The CDR3 region has the DNA TGTGCCAGCAGCGCCCCGGGACTAGCGGTCACAGATACGCAGTATTTT.

The chain joins TRBV9 to TRBJ2-7; the match to TRBD1 covers 9 bases. The CDR3 has 14 residues. J lost 5 bases, V lost 4 bases, and 7 bases had no gene match. The germline CDR1 and CDR2 sequences are SGDLS and YYNGEE. The CDR3, as DNA: TGTGCCAGCAGCCCCGGGACAGGGAAGGACGAGCAGTACTTC. Its protein product is CASSPGTGKDEQYF. The variable domain in full, with the rest retrieved from reference TRBV9 and TRBJ2-7, is DSGVTQTPKHLITATGQRVTLRCSPRSGDLSVYWYQQSLDQGLQFLIQYYNGEERAKGNILERFSAQQFPDLHSELNLSSLELGDSALYFCASSPGTGKDEQYFGPGTRLTVT.

This clone was recorded a few times. This sequence joins TRBV2 and TRBJ2-5; no clear D gene. Germline V gene data show CDR1 as SNHLY and CDR2 as FYNNEI. Trimming removed 7 bases from V and 5 bases from J, with 23 bases in between. The CDR3 has 16 amino acids. In nucleotides, the CDR3 is TGTGCCAGCATACCGGCGGCTAGTCCTGCGTGGGAGACCCAGTACTTC. This gives the protein CASIPAASPAWETQYF.

DNA for the CDR3: TGCGCCAGCAGTGTACAGGGGAGCACAGATACGCAGTATTTT. It yields the protein CASSVQGSTDTQYF. This chain links TRBV5-1 with TRBJ2-3; 7 bases align to TRBD1. CDR1 SGHRS and CDR2 YFSETQ come from the germline V gene. The CDR3 totals 14 residues. V dropped 5 bases and J dropped 0; count of bases not matched to a gene: 3.

This clone occurred a few times. The genes are TRBV7-2 and TRBJ2-1; the D is unclear. Germline V gene sequence: CDR1 SGHTA, CDR2 FQGNSA. V gave up 0 bases and J gave up 7 bases, with 7 bases separating them. The CDR3 has 13 amino acids. Written as DNA, the CDR3 is TGTGCCAGCAGCTTAGCGATATTGAATGAGCAGTTCTTC. Protein: CASSLAILNEQFF.

This clone has more than one count but fewer than ten. The chain couples TRBV6-5 to TRBJ2-4; D possibly uses TRBD1 or TRBD2 (5 bases each). V lost 7 bases and J 11 bases, leaving 12 bases between the germline ends. This CDR3 spans 11 amino acids. Germline loops: CDR1 MNHEY, CDR2 SVGAGI. CDR3: CASKGRDLQYF. The DNA of the CDR3 is TGTGCCAGCAAGGGCCGGGACCTTCAGTACTTC.

This clone was counted between two and nine times. V and J are TRBV5-1 and TRBJ2-5; TRBD2 might be the D (6 bases). The CDR3 spans 14 residues. With 3 bases removed from V and 5 bases from J, the gap between germline ends came to 14 bases. The germline V gene encodes CDR1 SGHRS and CDR2 YFSETQ. CDR3 DNA: TGCGCCAGCAGCTCCGGGGGAAGGAGGGAGACCCAGTACTTC. Translation gives CASSSGGRRETQYF.

The chain is built from TRBV4-1 and TRBJ2-5; weak D call: TRBD2 (5 bases). The CDR3 extends over 16 amino acids. CDR1 is MGHRA and CDR2 is YSYEKL in the germline V gene. The V end lost 0 bases, the J end lost 0 bases, and 11 bases lay between the germline ends. CDR3 loop: CASSQEPFGNQETQYF. The DNA for the CDR3 is TGCGCCAGCAGCCAAGAGCCCTTCGGGAACCAAGAGACCCAGTACTTC.

In its sample, this clone was seen a few times. The CDR3: CAWSHGRTSGSSETQYF. CDR3 in DNA: TGTGCCTGGAGCCACGGCCGGACTAGCGGGAGTAGCGAGACCCAGTACTTC. The chain is built from TRBV30 and TRBJ2-5; TRBD2 matches 13 bases. The trim removed 3 bases at V and 5 bases at J, leaving 12 bases unmatched. The CDR3 covers 17 residues. Germline loops: CDR1 GTSNPN, CDR2 SVGIG (reference sequence).

V and J are TRBV15 and TRBJ2-7, with unresolved D. Between the trimmed V and J ends, which lost 0 bases and 6 bases, there was a span of 15 bases. There are 15 residues in the CDR3. Germline V gene data show CDR1 as LNHNV and CDR2 as YYDKDF (reference sequence). CDR3 DNA sequence: TGTGCCACCAGCAGAGATCTCGCGACCGCCTTCGAGCAGTACTTC. This translates into CATSRDLATAFEQYF.

This chain connects TRBV11-2 to TRBJ2-2, with D tentatively TRBD1 or TRBD2 (5 bases each). V shed 0 bases and J shed 6 bases, with 14 bases lying between them. The CDR3 has 16 amino acids. Germline V gives CDR1 SGHAT, CDR2 FQNNGV. The CDR3 loop is CASSLDGAARAGELFF. In DNA, the CDR3 is TGTGCCAGCAGCTTAGACGGGGCAGCTAGGGCCGGGGAGCTGTTTTTT.

The V gene is TRBV21-1, the J gene TRBJ2-2; the table gives TRBD2 as D, unverified against the DNA. TRBV21-1 corresponds to a pseudogene. The CDR3 is made up of 13 amino acids. The CDR3 nucleotides are TGTGCCAGCAGCAAAGACGGTCCAGGGGAGCTGTTTTTT. Translation gives CASSKDGPGELFF.

This clone was picked up a small number of times. The chain carries TRBV5-1 and TRBJ1-2, with D uncertain. V lost 0 bases and J 1 base, leaving 4 bases between the germline ends. CDR1 is SGHRS, CDR2 YFSETQ, per germline. This CDR3 is 13 amino acids long. The CDR3 nucleotides read TGCGCCAGCAGCTTGGCTCATAACTATGGCTACACCTTC. Protein: CASSLAHNYGYTF. Drawing the rest from reference TRBV5-1 and TRBJ1-2, the complete variable domain is KAGVTQTPRYLIKTRGQQVTLSCSPISGHRSVSWYQQTPGQGLQFLFEYFSETQRNKGNFPGRFSGRQFSNSRSEMNVSTLELGDSALYLCASSLAHNYGYTFGSGTRLTVV.

This clone was observed a few times. This sequence joins TRBV29-1 and TRBJ2-1; possibly TRBD2 for D (5 bases). Germline CDR1 SQVTM, CDR2 ANQGSEA. The CDR3 sequence is 14 residues long. V dropped 4 bases and J dropped 4 bases, with 14 bases sitting between them. DNA of the CDR3: TGCAGCGTTGGACGGAGGCTAACGTACAATGAGCAGTTCTTC. It translates to CSVGRRLTYNEQFF.